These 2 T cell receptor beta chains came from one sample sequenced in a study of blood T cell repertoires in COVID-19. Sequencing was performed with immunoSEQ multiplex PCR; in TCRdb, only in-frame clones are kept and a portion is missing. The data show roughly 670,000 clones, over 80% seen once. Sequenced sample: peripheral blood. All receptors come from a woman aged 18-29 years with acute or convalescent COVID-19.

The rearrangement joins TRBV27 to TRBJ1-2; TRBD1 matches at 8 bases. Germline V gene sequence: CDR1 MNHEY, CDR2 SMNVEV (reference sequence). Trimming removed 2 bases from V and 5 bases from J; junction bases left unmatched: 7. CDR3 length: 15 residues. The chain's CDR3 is CASSLGGQGGYGYTF. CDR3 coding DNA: TGTGCCAGCAGTTTAGGCGGACAGGGAGGGTATGGCTACACCTTC.

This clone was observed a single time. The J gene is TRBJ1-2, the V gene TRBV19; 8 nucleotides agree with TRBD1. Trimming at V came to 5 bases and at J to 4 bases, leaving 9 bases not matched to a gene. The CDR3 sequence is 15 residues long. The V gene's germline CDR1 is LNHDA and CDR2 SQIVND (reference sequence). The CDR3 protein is CASSPRADRGYGYTF. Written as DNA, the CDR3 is TGTGCCAGTAGTCCCAGGGCAGACAGGGGCTATGGCTACACCTTC.